This TCR beta chain derives from a study of response to subunit inactivated influenza vaccine. MiXCR was run by TCRdb on the RT-PCR reads, yielding one entry per CDR3 protein. The sample carries hundreds of thousands of distinct CDR3 sequences, approximately 17% recorded once. This clonotype was observed a few times. The CDR3 totals 16 residues. Trimming took off 2 bases at V and 1 base at J, with 15 bases between the two ends. Germline-derived CDR1 and CDR2 are MGHDK and SYGVNS. The TCR sequence derives from a man in his fifties or sixties who received an inactivated influenza vaccine. The input for sequencing was PBMCs from blood, taken approximately 5 days after vaccination. This chain joins TRBV25-1 and TRBJ2-7, with a possible D match to TRBD2 (6 bases). The CDR3 here is CASSESERGVSYEQYF. The CDR3 region has the DNA TGTGCCAGCAGTGAAAGTGAGCGCGGGGTATCCTACGAGCAGTACTTC.